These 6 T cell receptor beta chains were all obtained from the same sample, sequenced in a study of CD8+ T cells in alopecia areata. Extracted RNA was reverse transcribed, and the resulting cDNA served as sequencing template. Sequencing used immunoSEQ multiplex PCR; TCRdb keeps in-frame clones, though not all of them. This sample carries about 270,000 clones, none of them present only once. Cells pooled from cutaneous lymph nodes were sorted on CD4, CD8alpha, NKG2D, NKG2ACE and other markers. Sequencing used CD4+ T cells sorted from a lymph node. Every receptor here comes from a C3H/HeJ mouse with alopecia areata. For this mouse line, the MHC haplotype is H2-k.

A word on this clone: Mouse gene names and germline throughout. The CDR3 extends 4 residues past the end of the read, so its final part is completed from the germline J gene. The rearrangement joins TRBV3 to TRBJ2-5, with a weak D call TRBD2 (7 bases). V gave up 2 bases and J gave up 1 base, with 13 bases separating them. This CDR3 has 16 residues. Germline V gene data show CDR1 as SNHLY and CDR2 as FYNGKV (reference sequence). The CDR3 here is CASSLNGGPHQDTQYF. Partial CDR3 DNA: TGTGCCAGCAGCTTAAACGGGGGGCCGCACCAAGAC.

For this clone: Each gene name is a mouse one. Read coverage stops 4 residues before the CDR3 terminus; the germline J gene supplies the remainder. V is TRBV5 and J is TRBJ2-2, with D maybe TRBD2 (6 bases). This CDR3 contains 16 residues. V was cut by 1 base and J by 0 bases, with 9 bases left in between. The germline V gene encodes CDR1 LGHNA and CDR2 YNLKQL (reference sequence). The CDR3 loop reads CASSQAGDTNTGQLYF. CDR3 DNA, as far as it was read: TGTGCCAGCAGCCAAGCTGGGGATACAAACACCGGG.

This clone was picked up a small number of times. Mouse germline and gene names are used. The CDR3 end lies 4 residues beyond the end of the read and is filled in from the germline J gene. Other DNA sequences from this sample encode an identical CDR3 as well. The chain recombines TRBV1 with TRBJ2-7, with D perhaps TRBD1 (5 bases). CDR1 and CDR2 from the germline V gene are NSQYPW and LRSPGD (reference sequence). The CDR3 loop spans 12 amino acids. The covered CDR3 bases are TGCACCTGCAGTGCAGCAGGGTAT. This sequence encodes CTCSAAGY. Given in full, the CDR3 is CTCSAAGYEQYF. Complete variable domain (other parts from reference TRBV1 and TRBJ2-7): VTLLEQNPRWRLVPRGQAVNLRCILKNSQYPWMSWYQQDLQKQLQWLFTLRSPGDKEVKSLPGADYLATRVTDTELRLQVANMSQGRTLYCTCSAAGYEQYFGPGTRLTVL.

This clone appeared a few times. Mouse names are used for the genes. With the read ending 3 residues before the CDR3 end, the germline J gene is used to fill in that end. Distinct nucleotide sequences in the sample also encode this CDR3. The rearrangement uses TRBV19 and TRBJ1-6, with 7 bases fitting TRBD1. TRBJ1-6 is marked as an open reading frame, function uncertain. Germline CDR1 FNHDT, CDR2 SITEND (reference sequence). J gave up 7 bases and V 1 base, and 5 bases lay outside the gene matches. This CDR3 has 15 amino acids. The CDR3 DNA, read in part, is TGTGCCAGCAGTATAAACAGGGGATCCAATTCGCCC. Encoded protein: CASSINRGSNSP. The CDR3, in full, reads CASSINRGSNSPLYF.

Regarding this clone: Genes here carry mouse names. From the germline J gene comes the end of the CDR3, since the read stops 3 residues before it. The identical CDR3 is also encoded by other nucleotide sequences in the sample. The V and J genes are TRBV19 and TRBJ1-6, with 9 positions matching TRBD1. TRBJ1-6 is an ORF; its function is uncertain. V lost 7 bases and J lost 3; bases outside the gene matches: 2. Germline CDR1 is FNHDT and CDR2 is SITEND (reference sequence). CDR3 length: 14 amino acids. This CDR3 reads CASSDRGYNSPLYF. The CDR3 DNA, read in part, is TGTGCCAGCTCGGACAGGGGCTATAATTCGCCC.

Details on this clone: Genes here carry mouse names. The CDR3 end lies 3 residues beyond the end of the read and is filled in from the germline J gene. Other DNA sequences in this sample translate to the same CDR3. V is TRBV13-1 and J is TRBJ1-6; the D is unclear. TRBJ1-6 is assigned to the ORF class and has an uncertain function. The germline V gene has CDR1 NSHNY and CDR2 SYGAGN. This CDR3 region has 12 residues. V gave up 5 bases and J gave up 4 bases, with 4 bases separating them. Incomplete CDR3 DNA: TGTGCCAGCAGCCAATATAATTCGCCC. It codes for CASSQYNSP. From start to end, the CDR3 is CASSQYNSPLYF.